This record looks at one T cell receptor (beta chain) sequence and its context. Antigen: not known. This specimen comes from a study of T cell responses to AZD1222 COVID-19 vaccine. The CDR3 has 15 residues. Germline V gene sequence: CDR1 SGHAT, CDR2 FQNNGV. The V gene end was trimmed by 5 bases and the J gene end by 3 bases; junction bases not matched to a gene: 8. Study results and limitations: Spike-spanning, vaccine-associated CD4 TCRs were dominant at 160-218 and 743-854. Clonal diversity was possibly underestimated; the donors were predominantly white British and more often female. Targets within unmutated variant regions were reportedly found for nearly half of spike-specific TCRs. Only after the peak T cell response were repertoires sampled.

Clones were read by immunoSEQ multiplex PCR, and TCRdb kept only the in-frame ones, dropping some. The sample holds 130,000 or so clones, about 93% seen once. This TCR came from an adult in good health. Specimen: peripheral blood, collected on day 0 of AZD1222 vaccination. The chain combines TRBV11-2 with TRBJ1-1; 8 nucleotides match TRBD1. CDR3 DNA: TGTGCCAGCAGCCTATCCAGGGGGCAACACACTGAAGCTTTCTTT. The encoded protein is CASSLSRGQHTEAFF. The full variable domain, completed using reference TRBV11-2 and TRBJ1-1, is EAGVAQSPRYKIIEKRQSVAFWCNPISGHATLYWYQQILGQGPKLLIQFQNNGVVDDSQLPKDRFSAERLKGVDSTLKIQPAKLEDSAVYLCASSLSRGQHTEAFFGQGTRLTVV.